This TCR beta chain was observed in a study of memory CD4+ T cells and cytomegalovirus serostatus. Study at large: This sample comes from healthy Belgian adults, about 10 CMV seropositive, approximately 25 seronegative. Study-level results: Suggested: most of the CMV-linked TCR signature lies in CD4+ memory cells.

The table came from immunoSEQ multiplex PCR; TCRdb's copy has only in-frame clones and leaves some out. This table has some 45,000 clones, about 70% appearing once. With respect to this clone: The antigen is undetermined.

V dropped 6 bases and J dropped 2; count of bases not matched to a gene: 0. This CDR3 has 13 amino acids. The germline V gene encodes CDR1 MNHEY and CDR2 SVGAGI. Single viable CD3+CD4+CD8-CD45RO+ cells were sorted as the memory CD4+ T cells. CD4+ T cells were isolated by positive magnetic selection. The gene calls are TRBV6-5 and TRBJ1-3, with 8 bases identical to TRBD1. Sequences were obtained from memory CD4+ T cells from blood. The source of this sequence is an adult in good health and CMV-seropositive. CDR3 sequence (DNA): TGTGCCAGCAGACAGGGGGCTGGAAACACCATATATTTT. Amino acid sequence: CASRQGAGNTIYF.